The 31 T cell receptor beta chains presented below share a single source sample, sequenced in a study of blood T cell repertoires in COVID-19. The assay was immunoSEQ multiplex PCR, and TCRdb's table has in-frame clones only and misses some. Of 150,000 to 200,000 clones listed, 86% were seen once; the top ten hold around 0.99%. The sample was peripheral blood. The receptor set was obtained from a man younger than 30 with acute or convalescent COVID-19.

The sample holds a few counts of this clone. The genes are TRBV12-5 and TRBJ2-2, with 9 bases matching TRBD1. CDR3 length equals 15 residues. Germline V gene sequence: CDR1 LGHNT, CDR2 FRNRAP. V lost 6 bases to trimming and J lost 6 bases; unmatched junction nucleotides: 8. CDR3 amino acids: CASGPGQGGSGELFF. The CDR3 DNA follows: TGTGCTAGTGGCCCGGGACAGGGTGGTTCCGGGGAGCTGTTTTTT.

The chain has TRBV28 and TRBJ1-5; possibly TRBD1 for D (5 bases). Germline V gene sequence: CDR1 MDHEN, CDR2 SYDVKM. This CDR3 comprises 12 residues. The germline V and J ends were trimmed by 8 bases and 8 bases, with 13 bases remaining between them. The CDR3, as DNA: TGTGCCAGCGATGAAGGGGCCAAGCCCCAGCATTTT. It is translated as CASDEGAKPQHF.

This clone was observed a handful of times. This chain uses TRBV6-5 with TRBJ1-1; no clear D gene. The CDR3 is 14 amino acids. V lost 2 bases to trimming and J lost 1 base, with 8 bases between them. From germline, CDR1 is MNHEY and CDR2 SVGAGI. CDR3 residues: CASSYSTKNTEAFF. CDR3 in DNA: TGTGCCAGCAGTTACAGTACAAAGAACACTGAAGCTTTCTTT.

V is TRBV6-6 and J is TRBJ1-3, with 7 bases aligning to TRBD1. The CDR3 is made up of 15 amino acids. The germline CDR1 and CDR2 sequences are MNHNY and SVGAGI (reference sequence). V lost 6 bases and J lost 0; bases outside the gene matches: 5. CDR3 DNA: TGTGCCAGCAGGGACAGGCCGAGCTCTGGAAACACCATATATTTT. This encodes CASRDRPSSGNTIYF.

The J gene is TRBJ1-2, the V gene TRBV12-5, with no clear D. The CDR3 contains 14 residues. The germline CDR1 and CDR2 sequences are LGHNT and FRNRAP. The ends were cut back, 1 base at V and 0 bases at J, with 6 bases in the middle. CDR3 bases: TGTGCTAGTGGTTTGGGACATCCTAACTATGGCTACACCTTC. Translated: CASGLGHPNYGYTF.

The V call is TRBV6-6, the J call TRBJ1-4, with D perhaps TRBD1 (6 bases). V shed 8 bases and J shed 2 bases, with 18 bases lying between them. The CDR3 contains 16 residues. The germline V gene has CDR1 MNHNY and CDR2 SVGAGI (reference sequence). The CDR3 region is CASLNRVMVTNEKLFF. In DNA form, the CDR3 reads TGTGCCAGCCTGAACAGGGTTATGGTTACTAATGAAAAACTGTTTTTT.

The chain employs TRBV6-5 and TRBJ1-5; no firm D call. V lost 2 bases and J 3 bases, leaving 11 bases between the germline ends. In germline, CDR1 is MNHEY, CDR2 SVGAGI. The CDR3 contains 15 residues. This CDR3 reads CASSYNGLNNQPQHF. As DNA, the CDR3 is TGTGCCAGCAGTTACAATGGGCTTAACAATCAGCCCCAGCATTTT.

This clone appeared a few times. The V call is TRBV11-2, the J call TRBJ1-2, with 12 bases that match TRBD1. This CDR3 has 13 residues. J was trimmed by 8 bases and V by 6 bases; bases with no gene match: 4. Germline V gives CDR1 SGHAT, CDR2 FQNNGV. Here the CDR3 reads CASSPGTGGGYTF. The CDR3, as DNA: TGTGCCAGCAGTCCCGGGACAGGGGGCGGCTACACCTTC.

The CDR3 DNA is TGCGCCAGCTCCTCCGGGACAGCCCAAGAGACCCAGTACTTC. It yields the protein CASSSGTAQETQYF. J is TRBJ2-5 and V is TRBV5-1, with 7 nucleotides matching TRBD1. This CDR3 spans 14 amino acids. V shed 7 bases, J shed 1 base, and the junction held 7 bases outside the gene matches. From germline, CDR1 is SGHRS and CDR2 YFSETQ.

The chain carries TRBV15 and TRBJ1-2; D may be TRBD1 (6 bases). Trimming stripped 4 bases from V and 12 bases from J, with 18 bases between. The CDR3 runs to 13 residues. Germline V CDR1 and CDR2: LNHNV, YYDKDF (reference sequence). DNA of the CDR3: TGTGCCACCAGCACTTCGTACAGGGCCGCTGACACCTTC. This sequence encodes CATSTSYRAADTF.

The rearrangement joins TRBV12-5 to TRBJ2-3; D remains unclear. Per germline, CDR1 LGHNT and CDR2 FRNRAP. Trimming stripped 8 bases from V and 3 bases from J, with 18 bases between. The CDR3 is made up of 15 amino acids. CDR3 protein: CASNLQLGQTDTQYF. CDR3 sequence (DNA): TGTGCTAGTAACCTGCAGCTAGGTCAGACAGATACGCAGTATTTT.

This chain joins TRBV7-4 and TRBJ2-7; the D gene is possibly TRBD2 (6 bases). Germline V lookup: CDR1 SGHVT, CDR2 SQSDAQ. The V and J ends lost 1 base and 2 bases respectively, with 12 bases between them. The CDR3 runs 15 residues. The CDR3 region has the DNA TGTGCCAGCAGCTTAGAGCGGGCGGGACCCTACGAGCAGTACGTC. It encodes CASSLERAGPYEQYV.

The V gene is TRBV3-1 (or the pseudogene TRBV3-2), the J gene TRBJ1-4; 8 bases align to TRBD1. V was pared by 2 bases and J by 5 bases, with 7 bases of the junction left unmatched. Germline values: CDR1 LGHDT, CDR2 YNNKEL (reference sequence). The CDR3 has 16 amino acids. The CDR3 DNA reads as TGTGCCAGCAGCCAAATCCCGACAGGGGTGAATGAAAAACTGTTTTTT. Its translation is CASSQIPTGVNEKLFF.

This clone was recorded only once. This sequence joins TRBV5-6 and TRBJ1-5, with D possibly TRBD1 on 6 matching bases. CDR3 length: 14 amino acids. The V gene lost 0 bases and the J gene lost 8 bases, with 12 bases spanning the gap. Germline CDR1 SGHDT, CDR2 YYEEEE. CDR3 in DNA: TGTGCCAGCAGCTTGGGTCAGGGGACGGAGCCCCAGCATTTT. Protein sequence: CASSLGQGTEPQHF.

V and J are TRBV5-1 and TRBJ1-6, with 7 bases that match TRBD1. Germline V lookup: CDR1 SGHRS, CDR2 YFSETQ. Unmatched junction bases numbered 9, after V lost 3 bases and J lost 9 bases. CDR3 size: 15 residues. The CDR3 is CASSSDRTAFSPLHF. CDR3 nucleotide sequence: TGCGCCAGCAGCTCGGACAGGACGGCGTTTTCACCCCTCCACTTT. Together with reference TRBV5-1 and TRBJ1-6, the CDR3 gives the full variable domain: KAGVTQTPRYLIKTRGQQVTLSCSPISGHRSVSWYQQTPGQGLQFLFEYFSETQRNKGNFPGRFSGRQFSNSRSEMNVSTLELGDSALYLCASSSDRTAFSPLHFGNGTRLTVT.

The rearrangement uses TRBV7-9 and TRBJ2-7; 14 nucleotides align to TRBD2. Trimming took 5 bases from V and 1 from J; bases not matched to a gene: 4. This CDR3 spans 16 amino acids. In germline, CDR1 is SEHNR, CDR2 FQNEAQ (reference sequence). The CDR3 region has the DNA TGTGCCAGCAGCAGCTGGACTAGCGGGGGGTCCTACGAGCAGTACTTC. The encoded protein is CASSSWTSGGSYEQYF.

The V gene is TRBV10-2, the J gene TRBJ1-2; possibly TRBD1 for D (5 bases). Germline V gene data show CDR1 as WSHSY and CDR2 as SAAADI. CDR3 size: 12 residues. V was clipped by 3 bases and J by 7 bases, with 9 bases between them. CDR3: CASSETQGGYTF. The DNA of the CDR3 is TGCGCCAGCAGTGAAACTCAGGGTGGCTACACCTTC.

The J gene is TRBJ2-3, the V gene TRBV11-2; TRBD2 aligns across 10 bases. The V segment lost 5 bases and the J segment 1 base; nucleotides outside the gene matches: 9. The CDR3 covers 17 residues. CDR1 and CDR2 (germline): SGHAT, FQNNGV. CDR3 region: CASSQTRLAGGTDTQYF. The CDR3 DNA sequence: TGTGCCAGCAGCCAGACCCGACTAGCGGGCGGCACAGATACGCAGTATTTT.

This chain links TRBV13 with TRBJ2-5, with 10 bases aligning to TRBD1. Losses at the gene ends were 2 bases for V and 3 bases for J; bases not matched to a gene: 12. This CDR3 region has 18 residues. Germline V gene data show CDR1 as PRHDT and CDR2 as FYEKMQ (reference sequence). In DNA form, the CDR3 reads TGTGCCAGCAGCTTAACCGGGACAGGGGCCCGGACCGAAGAGACCCAGTACTTC. Amino acid sequence: CASSLTGTGARTEETQYF.

The rearrangement links TRBV3-1 (or the pseudogene TRBV3-2) to TRBJ1-6, with D hard to call. The CDR3 is made up of 12 amino acids. V was pared by 1 base and J by 8 bases, with 3 bases between. Germline CDR1 LGHDT, CDR2 YNNKEL (reference sequence). CDR3 sequence (DNA): TGTGCCAGCAGCCAAGGAGATTCACCCCTCCACTTT. It yields the protein CASSQGDSPLHF.

This clone was observed once. The J gene is TRBJ1-5, the V gene TRBV19; D call uncertain. Germline CDR1 is LNHDA and CDR2 is SQIVND (reference sequence). This CDR3 is 14 amino acids long. The V and J ends lost 3 bases and 4 bases respectively, with 10 bases between them. Here the CDR3 DNA reads TGTGCCAGTAGTATTGGCAGGATGAATCAGCCCCAGCATTTT. Translating it yields CASSIGRMNQPQHF.

This clone was seen just once. This chain connects TRBV5-4 to TRBJ1-6; D remains unclear. Trimming took 4 bases from V and 4 from J, leaving 15 bases between them. The CDR3 sequence is 16 residues long. The V gene's germline CDR1 is SGHNT and CDR2 YYREEE (reference sequence). The CDR3 DNA reads as TGTGCCAGCAGCCCGGAAGCTCTAGGATATAATTCACCCCTCCACTTT. Its protein product is CASSPEALGYNSPLHF. Full variable domain (rest looked up from reference TRBV5-4 and TRBJ1-6): ETGVTQSPTHLIKTRGQQVTLRCSSQSGHNTVSWYQQALGQGPQFIFQYYREEENGRGNFPPRFSGLQFPNYSSELNVNALELDDSALYLCASSPEALGYNSPLHFGNGTRLTVT.

The rearrangement joins TRBV7-6 to TRBJ2-3; 8 bases are shared with TRBD2. The J segment lost 3 bases and the V segment lost 4 bases, leaving 9 bases of the junction unmatched. The CDR3 contains 16 residues. Germline V gives CDR1 SGHVS, CDR2 FNYEAQ. CDR3 sequence reads: CASSSDGGGLTDTQYF. The CDR3 nucleotides are TGTGCCAGCAGCTCAGACGGCGGGGGGTTGACAGATACGCAGTATTTT.

The chain combines TRBV5-5 with TRBJ2-3; TRBD2 matches 13 bases. The CDR3 has 17 amino acids. Germline CDR1 is SGHKS and CDR2 is YYEKEE (reference sequence). V lost 4 bases, J lost 0 bases, and 5 bases stayed unmatched. The CDR3 DNA follows: TGTGCCAGCAGCAAAAGACTAGCGGGGGGTAGCACAGATACGCAGTATTTT. This codes for CASSKRLAGGSTDTQYF.

This chain links TRBV4-1 with TRBJ2-1, with 13 bases lining up with TRBD2. V was pared by 0 bases and J by 9 bases, with 5 bases of the junction left unmatched. CDR1 and CDR2 (germline): MGHRA, YSYEKL. CDR3 length: 16 residues. Here the CDR3 DNA reads TGCGCCAGCAGCCAAGAAGGACTAGCGGGGGCAATTGAGCAGTTCTTC. Translation gives CASSQEGLAGAIEQFF.

In this sample, this clone turned up once. The chain joins TRBV5-8 to TRBJ1-5, with 8 bases matching TRBD1. The CDR3 runs 15 residues. The V and J ends lost 1 base and 1 base, in that order; junction bases with no gene match: 1. The germline CDR1 and CDR2 sequences are SGHTS and YDEGEE. The CDR3 coding sequence is TGTGCCAGCAGCTTGAGGACAGGGAGCAATCAGCCCCAGCATTTT. Its protein product is CASSLRTGSNQPQHF.

The rearrangement joins TRBV6-6 to TRBJ2-1, with D possibly matching TRBD2 (6 bases). Per the germline V gene, CDR1 is MNHNY and CDR2 is SVGAGI (reference sequence). The CDR3 spans 13 residues. V was cut by 7 bases and J by 11 bases, with 18 bases left in between. This chain's CDR3 is CASNLGQGGKQFF. Written as DNA, the CDR3 is TGTGCCAGCAATTTAGGGCAGGGAGGTAAGCAGTTCTTC.

Notes on this clone: Distinct nucleotide sequences in the sample also encode this CDR3. V and J are TRBV24-1 and TRBJ1-5; unclear D gene. CDR3 length: 12 amino acids. With 2 bases removed from V and 4 bases from J, the gap between germline ends came to 2 bases. Looked up from germline, CDR1 is KGHDR and CDR2 is SFDVKD. DNA for the CDR3: TGTGCCACCAGTGATTCGAATCAGCCCCAGCATTTT. Protein: CATSDSNQPQHF.

The chain couples TRBV7-8 to TRBJ1-1; the D gene is possibly TRBD1 (6 bases). The V gene lost 5 bases and the J gene lost 3 bases, with 16 bases spanning the gap. The CDR3 totals 15 residues. The germline gives CDR1 SGHVS, CDR2 FQNEAQ. The CDR3 sequence: CASSIRTDLHTEAFF. The CDR3 nucleotides read TGTGCCAGCAGCATCCGGACAGACCTGCACACTGAAGCTTTCTTT.

Concerning this clone: Other DNA sequences in this specimen translate into the identical CDR3. The rearrangement joins TRBV18 to TRBJ1-1; D might be TRBD1 (5 bases). There are 12 residues in the CDR3. Germline V gene sequence: CDR1 KGHSH, CDR2 LQKENI. V was cut by 5 bases and J by 1 base, with 5 bases left in between. The CDR3 reads CASSTGNTEAFF. In nucleotides, the CDR3 is TGTGCCAGCTCAACAGGGAACACTGAAGCTTTCTTT.

Points on this clone: The sample holds other DNA sequences that translate to the same CDR3. CDR3 coding DNA: TGCGCCAGCAGCTTGGGGACAGATTCCTACGAGCAGTACTTC. Translation gives CASSLGTDSYEQYF. The rearrangement uses TRBV5-1 and TRBJ2-7; D is possibly TRBD1 (6 bases). The CDR3 length is 14 residues. Trimming stripped 0 bases from V and 1 base from J, with 8 bases between. Germline V gives CDR1 SGHRS, CDR2 YFSETQ.